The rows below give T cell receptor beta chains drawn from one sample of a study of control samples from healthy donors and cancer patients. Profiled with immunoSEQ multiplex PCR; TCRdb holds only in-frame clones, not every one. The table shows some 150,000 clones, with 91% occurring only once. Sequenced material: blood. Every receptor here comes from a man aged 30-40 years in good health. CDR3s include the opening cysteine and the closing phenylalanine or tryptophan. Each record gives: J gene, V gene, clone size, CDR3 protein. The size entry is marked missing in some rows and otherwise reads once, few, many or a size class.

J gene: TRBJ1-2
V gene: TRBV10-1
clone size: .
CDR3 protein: CASSGPWTYFNYGYTF

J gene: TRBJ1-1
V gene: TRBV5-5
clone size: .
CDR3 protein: CASSLDRNTEAFF

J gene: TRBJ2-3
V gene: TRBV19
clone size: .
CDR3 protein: CASSIDNTDTQYF

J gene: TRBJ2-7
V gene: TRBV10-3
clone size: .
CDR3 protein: CAIGDIYEQYF

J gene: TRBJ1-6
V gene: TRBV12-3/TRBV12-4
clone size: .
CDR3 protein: CASSTVGRSPLHF

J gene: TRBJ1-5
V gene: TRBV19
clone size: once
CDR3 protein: CASHQGGNQPQHF

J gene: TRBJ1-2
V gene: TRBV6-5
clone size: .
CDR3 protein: CASSYDSVRGGYTF

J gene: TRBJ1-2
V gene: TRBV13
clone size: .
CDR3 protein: CASSYGQGNGYTF

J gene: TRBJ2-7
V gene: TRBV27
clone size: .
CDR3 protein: CASSLLGITDYEQYF

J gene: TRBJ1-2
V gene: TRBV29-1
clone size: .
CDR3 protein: CSVEGKGYTF

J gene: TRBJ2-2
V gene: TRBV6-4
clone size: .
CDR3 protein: CASSVRMAGELFF

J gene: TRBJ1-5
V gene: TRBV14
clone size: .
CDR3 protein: CASSQGLNQPQHF

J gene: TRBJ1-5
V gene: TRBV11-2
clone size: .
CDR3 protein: CASSLDSNNQPQHF

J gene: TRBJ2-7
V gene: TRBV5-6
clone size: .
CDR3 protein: CASSLGAYEQYF

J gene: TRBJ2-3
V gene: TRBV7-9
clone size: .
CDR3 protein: CASSPDRVSTDTQYF

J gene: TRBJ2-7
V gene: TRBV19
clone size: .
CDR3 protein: CASSMVGVYEQYF

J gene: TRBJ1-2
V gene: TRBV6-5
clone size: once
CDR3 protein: CASSTLDRVHGYTF

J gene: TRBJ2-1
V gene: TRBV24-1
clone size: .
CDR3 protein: CATSPHVGGVYNEQFF

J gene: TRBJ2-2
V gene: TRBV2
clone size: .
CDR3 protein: CASSYGQGAAGELFF

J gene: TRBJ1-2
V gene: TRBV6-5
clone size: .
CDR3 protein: CASSRKLGGYGYTF

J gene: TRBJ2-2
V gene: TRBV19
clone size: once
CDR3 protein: CASSSLSGAKPGELFF

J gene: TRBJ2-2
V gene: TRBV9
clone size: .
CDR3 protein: CASSEGLPNTGELFF

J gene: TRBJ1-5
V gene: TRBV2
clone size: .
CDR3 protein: CASSEGRIANQPQHF